This TCR beta chain was sequenced in a study of Ad26.COV2.S vaccination and SARS-CoV-2 variants. On the study more broadly: Recipients of Ad26.COV2.S got it intramuscularly, once or twice 56 days apart.

Regarding treatment: around 19 received Ad26.COV2.S at low or high dose, single or two shots; 5 received placebo; per-sample allocation not given. The samples date from day 63 after the first vaccine or placebo injection. Based in Boston, the donor was an adult of 18-55 years. Expressing Wuhan-strain SARS-CoV-2 spike, an Ad26 vector served as the vaccine. Trimming removed 6 bases from V and 2 bases from J; junction bases left unmatched: 4. The CDR3 is 15 residues long. Germline V CDR1 and CDR2: ENHRY, SYGVKD. Libraries were prepared by immunoSEQ multiplex PCR; TCRdb keeps only in-frame clonotypes and omits some of them. Among roughly 300,000 clones listed, roughly 90% were seen once.

The specimen was peripheral blood, collected in a trial of Ad26.COV2.S vaccine versus placebo. This sequence was found in a person aged 18-65 years who received the Ad26.COV2.S COVID-19 vaccine or a placebo. The gene calls are TRBV10-3 and TRBJ2-7; 13 bases align to TRBD2. The CDR3 bases are TGTGCCATCAGGATGGGACTAGCGGGGACCTACGAGCAGTACTTC. Amino acid sequence: CAIRMGLAGTYEQYF.